This T cell receptor beta chain originates from a study of OX40 agonist ivuxolimab in advanced cancers. Study information: Head and neck, renal cell, melanoma or hepatocellular carcinoma were the cancers that dose-escalation patients had.

This table comes from immunoSEQ multiplex PCR, and its TCRdb copy is limited to in-frame clones, with some not included. The sample carries roughly 40,000 clones, about 86% recorded once. Blood got drawn at baseline, again on cycle 4 day 1, and then on cycle 7 day 1. Between the trimmed V and J ends, which lost 9 bases and 5 bases, there was a span of 14 bases. Germline loops: CDR1 MDHEN, CDR2 SYDVKM. The CDR3 length is 14 residues. By frequency in the sample, this clone is medium-sized. The TCR was taken from an adult with an advanced solid tumor such as melanoma, head and neck, liver or kidney cancer. V and J are TRBV28 and TRBJ1-6; D is unclear. This sample comprised CD4+ or CD8+ T cells sorted from blood, obtained in a trial of the OX40 agonist ivuxolimab. DNA of the CDR3: TGTGCCAGTGAACTGGGAGAAAATAATTCACCCCTCCACTTT. Translated, it gives CASELGENNSPLHF.